These T cell receptor beta chains were read from a single sample in a study of CD8 T cells in ankylosing spondylitis. Each CDR3 protein is one row after TCRdb ran MiXCR on the 5' RACE reads. Of over 75,000 distinct CDR3 sequences listed, 8.5% to 9% are singletons. The specimen sequenced was blood, either unsorted or a sorted T cell fraction (not recorded which). The origin of the receptors is a male donor with ankylosing spondylitis or in good health (not recorded which). Each CDR3 is given with its conserved first and last residue. D genes are given only for firm matches. Clone size is not always given. Where it is, it says once, few, many or a class for expanded clones.

clone size | J gene | V gene | D gene | CDR3 DNA | CDR3 protein
. | TRBJ2-1 | TRBV11-2 | TRBD2 | TGTGCCAGCAGCTTAGGGTTTAGCGGGGGGCGCAATGAGCAGTTCTTC | CASSLGFSGGRNEQFF
many | TRBJ2-4 | TRBV12-3/TRBV12-4 | TRBD1 | TGTGCCAGCACCACCGGGACAGGGGTTAACATTCAGTACTTC | CASTTGTGVNIQYF
many | TRBJ2-7 | TRBV30 | . | TGTGCCTGGAGTGTAAAGGCCTACGAGCAGTACTTC | CAWSVKAYEQYF
many | TRBJ1-4 | TRBV6-1 | TRBD1 | TGTGCCAGCAGCCGGGACAGGGGTAATGAAAAACTGTTTTTT | CASSRDRGNEKLFF
many | TRBJ1-6 | TRBV20-1 | TRBD1 | TGCAGTGCTAGAGTCAGCCAGGGACAGCGTAATTCACCCCTCCACTTT | CSARVSQGQRNSPLHF
many | TRBJ2-5 | TRBV5-1 | TRBD1 | TGCGCCAGCAGCCCGACAGGGAGCCAAGAGACCCAGTACTTC | CASSPTGSQETQYF
many | TRBJ2-5 | TRBV5-1 | . | TGCGCCAGCAGCGCGGAGGTAGGGACAAAAGAGACCCAGTACTTC | CASSAEVGTKETQYF
many | TRBJ2-1 | TRBV28 | TRBD1 | TGTGCCAGCAGTTTTTGGGGGACAGGGATATACAATGAGCAGTTCTTC | CASSFWGTGIYNEQFF
many | TRBJ2-2 | TRBV20-1 | TRBD2 | TGCAGTGCCGGGACTAGGTCATCCCCCGGGGAGCTGTTTTTT | CSAGTRSSPGELFF
many | TRBJ1-6 | TRBV27 | . | TGTGCCAGCAATCCGACAGGTCCCGGGTCACCCCTCCACTTT | CASNPTGPGSPLHF
many | TRBJ1-4 | TRBV9 | . | TGTGCCAGCAGCAATGACGGGGCTGAAAAACTGTTTTTT | CASSNDGAEKLFF
many | TRBJ2-3 | TRBV5-1 | TRBD2 | TGCGCCAGCAGCTTTCGGGGGGGAGGCACAGATACGCAGTATTTT | CASSFRGGGTDTQYF
many | TRBJ2-7 | TRBV4-2 | TRBD2 | TGTGCCAGCAGCCAATCCGGGACTAACTACGAGCAGTACTTC | CASSQSGTNYEQYF
many | TRBJ1-3 | TRBV10-3 | TRBD1 | TGTGCCATCAGCGGACAGGGTAGCTCTGGAAACACCATATATTTT | CAISGQGSSGNTIYF
many | TRBJ2-7 | TRBV9 | . | TGTGCCAGCAGCGTAGGGTCCGGGACAACCATCTACGAGCAGTACTTC | CASSVGSGTTIYEQYF
many | TRBJ2-7 | TRBV12-3/TRBV12-4 | . | TGTGCCAGCAGTTTAGCAGGGGACGAGGCCTCGTACTTC | CASSLAGDEASYF
many | TRBJ1-1 | TRBV29-1 | TRBD1 | TGCAGCGTTTACTTGACAGGGGGGACTGAAGCTTTCTTT | CSVYLTGGTEAFF
. | TRBJ1-3 | TRBV7-9 | TRBD1 | TGTGCCAGCAGCTCCCGGACAGGAACCTCTGGAAACACCATATATTTT | CASSSRTGTSGNTIYF
many | TRBJ2-5 | TRBV10-3 | . | TGTGCCATCAGTTCAGATGAATCGAAGAAGACCCAGTACTTC | CAISSDESKKTQYF
many | TRBJ2-6 | TRBV12-3/TRBV12-4 | . | TGTGCCAGCAGCCTAAGCTGGGAATCCGGGGCCAACGTCCTGACTTTC | CASSLSWESGANVLTF
. | TRBJ1-2 | TRBV29-1 | . | TGCAGCGTTGCTGCCAGACTTAGCTATGGCTACACCTTC | CSVAARLSYGYTF
. | TRBJ2-4 | TRBV18 | . | TGTGCCAGCTCACCCGGGGTAAAGGCCAAAAACATTCAGTACTTC | CASSPGVKAKNIQYF
many | TRBJ2-5 | TRBV11-2 | TRBD2 | TGTGCCAGCAGCTTAAGGCGGGGGGCAGTCCAGTACTTC | CASSLRRGAVQYF
many | TRBJ2-2 | TRBV5-1 | . | TGCGCCAGCAGCTTCTTTCTGAACACCGGGGAGCTGTTTTTT | CASSFFLNTGELFF
many | TRBJ1-3 | TRBV6-1 | . | TGTGCCAGCAGCCCCACAGGGATCTCTGGAAACACCATATATTTT | CASSPTGISGNTIYF
many | TRBJ1-6 | TRBV11-2 | . | TGTGCCAGCAGCTTCACTGACAGTCCTAATTCACCCCTCCACTTT | CASSFTDSPNSPLHF
. | TRBJ2-5 | TRBV20-1 | TRBD2 | TGCAGTGCCCCACTAGCGGGGGGTTCGTACCAAGAGACCCAGTACTTC | CSAPLAGGSYQETQYF
many | TRBJ1-1 | TRBV20-1 | . | TGCAGTGCCCTGGAGAGCATGAACACTGAAGCTTTCTTT | CSALESMNTEAFF